The entry that follows covers one T cell receptor beta chain sequence. This clonotype was found once. Which antigen it targets is not known. The input lacks base qualities; no much larger clone sits a single base away. A single read constitutes weak evidence. These data belong to a study of vaccination and CD4 T cells after COVID-19 (dated by TCRdb to between 2021 and 2023). The study in broad terms: Six males and four females were included in the convalescent cohort, with two Hispanic individuals, seven Caucasians, two Asians and one multiracial person represented. Each participant got two doses of either the Pfizer-BioNTech BNT162b2 vaccine (n=8) or the Moderna mRNA-1273 vaccine (n=2). Post-COVID blood samples were collected from convalescent patients a median of around 96 days after diagnosis, with a range of about 30 to 161 days. Post-vaccine blood samples were taken a median of 72 days after the second vaccine dose, with a range of roughly 14 to 241 days. For stimulating the cultures, overlapping spike peptide pools were used, derived from SARS-CoV-2 as well as from the common cold coronaviruses HCoV-NL63, HCoV-OC43 and HCoV-229E. Control cultures used a CEFX viral epitope pool as positive control, an HIV-1 Nef peptide pool as negative control, or no peptide. The spike-specific CD4+ TCR repertoire was compared before and after mRNA vaccination in nine to ten COVID-19 convalescent patients and a handful of infection-naive healthy vaccine recipients. An earlier paper using these donors assessed, at the TCR clonotype level, memory CD4+ T cell crossreactivity between SARS-CoV-2 and common cold coronavirus spike proteins.

Results and caveats for the whole study, not just this receptor: Among convalescent patients, a median around 86% of the SARS-CoV-2-reactive clones seen after vaccination appeared only after vaccination, which suggests priming specific to the vaccine. The median number of SARS-CoV-2-reactive clonotypes rose from 20 to 25 after infection to approximately 41 after vaccination, but the change was not significant. The number of convalescent patients in the study was relatively small, and the study did not examine early timepoints following natural infection. Of the vaccine-specific clones in convalescent patients, 304 of 307, or nearly all, reacted only to SARS-CoV-2 spike and did not cross-react with common cold coronaviruses.

CDR1 and CDR2 are drawn from the germline V gene: SQVTM, ANQGSEA. The CDR3 measures 15 amino acids from cysteine to phenylalanine. Left in the record is the CDR3 DNA by itself, 45 bases read in frame from the first base. V is cut back by 1 base and J by 11 bases, with 12 bases in the junction unmatched. The receptor library was made with PCR. DNA from cultured CD4+ T cells underwent TCR sequencing with the Oncomine TCR Beta short-read assay at the Johns Hopkins FTIC core. The QIAamp micro DNA kit was used to extract genomic DNA from the cultured CD4+ T cells. Oncomine TCR Beta libraries from cultured CD4+ T cells were pooled with unique dual indexes and sequenced on an Illumina iSeq 100. As for the authors' bioinformatics: Non-productive sequences were removed, and CDR3s that did not start with C, did not end with F or W, or were shorter than 7 amino acids were discarded. Antigen-specific clonotypes were identified with the MANAFEST web application by comparing peptide-stimulated wells with reference and other culture wells. For a clone to be called positive, the clone needed an FDR below 0.05, an odds ratio above 5, and a productive frequency above 0.1% in at least two of three replicate wells. Cross-reactive clonotypes were defined as significantly expanded in both SARS-CoV-2 spike wells and at least one common cold coronavirus spike condition. CDR3 homology was assessed with Levenshtein distances (stringdist) and unrooted phylogenetic trees (ape) in R version 3.6.1. TCRdb itself trimmed the public reads at Q25 with fastp, ran MiXCR and retained productive beta chains. Every entry covers one CDR3 protein and lists the most common genes and DNA from its rows. TCRdb assigned the V and J calls; the authors' analysis was not used. The sample table records about 6,600 distinct CDR3 sequences; 49% of these occur just once. The ten largest clones represent approximately 60% of the sample.

Per the publication, the treatment or condition label means: approximately nine-day PBMC culture with coronavirus spike peptide pools or control peptides (ViraFEST assay). CD4+ T cells from unexposed donors were collected before the COVID-19 pandemic (2011-2018). The ViraFEST assay was used in the study, in which antigen-specific T cells were expanded with peptide pools and expanded clonotypes were subsequently identified by TCR sequencing. Two million PBMCs per well were cultured in IMDM with approximately 5.5% human AB serum and 7.5 to 10 IU/ml IL-2, plus 10 ug/ml peptide pools. Half of the culture medium was replaced with fresh IL-2-containing medium on days 3 and 7. After around 11 days of culture, CD4+ T cells were isolated by negative selection using the EasySep CD4+ T cell isolation kit. As far as cell numbers permitted, CD4+ T cells from unexposed donors were tested for reactivity against SARS-CoV-2 S and N as well as four spike pools from common cold coronaviruses. Ficoll-Paque Plus gradient centrifugation was used to isolate PBMCs from whole blood, and the isolated PBMCs were then either used fresh or cryopreserved at -140C. Triplicate wells were generally used for each culture condition. Leukapheresis product for the unexposed donors was purchased commercially.

This receptor was taken from a human donor in good health. This sequence uses TRBV29-1 and TRBJ1-2, with 11 central nucleotides matching TRBD1. Sequencing input: CD4+ T cells from blood, cultured in vitro. The CDR3 reads CSVEGSFRTGGEYTF. Here is the DNA: TGCAGCGTTGAAGGCTCCTTTAGGACAGGGGGCGAATACACCTTC.